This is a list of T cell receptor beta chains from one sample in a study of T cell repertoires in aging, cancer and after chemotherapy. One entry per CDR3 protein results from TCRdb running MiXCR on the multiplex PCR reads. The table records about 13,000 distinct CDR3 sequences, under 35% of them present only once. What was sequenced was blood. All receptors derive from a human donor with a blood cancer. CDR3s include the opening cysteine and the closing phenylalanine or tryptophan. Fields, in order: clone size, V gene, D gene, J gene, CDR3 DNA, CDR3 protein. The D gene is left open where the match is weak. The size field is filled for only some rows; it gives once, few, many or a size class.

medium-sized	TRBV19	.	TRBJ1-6	TGTGCCAGTAGCCCTCGTATAGATTCACCCCTCCACTTT	CASSPRIDSPLHF
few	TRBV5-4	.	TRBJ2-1	TGTGCCAGCAGCCTCGGGGAAAGCTCCTACAATGAGCAGTTCTTC	CASSLGESSYNEQFF
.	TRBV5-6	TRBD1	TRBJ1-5	TGTGCCAGCAGCGCCGCTACAGGGGGGCTCAATCAGCCCCAGCATTTT	CASSAATGGLNQPQHF
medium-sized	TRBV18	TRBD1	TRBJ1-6	TGTGCCAGCTCACCGACAGGGGCGAATTCACCCCTCCACTTT	CASSPTGANSPLHF
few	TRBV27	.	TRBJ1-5	TGTGCCAGCAGTTTACAAGACGGATCTCAGGGGCCCCAGCATTTT	CASSLQDGSQGPQHF
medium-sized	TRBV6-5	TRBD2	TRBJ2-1	TGTGCCAGCAGCCCAGGACTAGCCGAGCAGTTCTTC	CASSPGLAEQFF
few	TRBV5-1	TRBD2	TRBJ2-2	TGCGCCAGCAGCTTCGGACTAGCGGATAACACCGGGGAGCTGTTTTTT	CASSFGLADNTGELFF
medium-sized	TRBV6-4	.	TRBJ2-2	TGTGCCAGCAGTGACGGGGGAGAGGCCGGGGAGCTGTTTTTT	CASSDGGEAGELFF
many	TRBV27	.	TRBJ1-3	TGTGCCAGCAGTTTTGACGGCTTCGGAAACACCATATATTTT	CASSFDGFGNTIYF
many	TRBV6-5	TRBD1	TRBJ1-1	TGTGCCAGCAGTTACTCGGCAGGGGGCCCGAACACTGAAGCTTTCTTT	CASSYSAGGPNTEAFF
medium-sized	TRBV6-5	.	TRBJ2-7	TGTGCCAGCAAGTTAATATCTGGCACCGAGCAGTACTTC	CASKLISGTEQYF
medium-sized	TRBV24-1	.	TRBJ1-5	TGTGCCACCAGTGACAGGGAGAGCAATCAGCCCCAGCATTTT	CATSDRESNQPQHF
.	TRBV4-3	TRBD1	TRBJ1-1	TGCGCCAGCAGCCAAACGACAGGGATGAACACTGAAGCTTTCTTT	CASSQTTGMNTEAFF
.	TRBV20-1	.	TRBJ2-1	TGCAGTGCCCACTTCTGGAGGTCCTACAATGAGCAGTTCTTC	CSAHFWRSYNEQFF
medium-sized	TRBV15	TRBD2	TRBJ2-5	TGTGCCACCAGCAGCCCCGGGACTAGCGGGTTCGAAGAGACCCAGTACTTC	CATSSPGTSGFEETQYF
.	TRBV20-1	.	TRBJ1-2	TGCAGTGCTAAAGACTATGGCTACACCTTC	CSAKDYGYTF
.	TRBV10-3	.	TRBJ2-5	TGTGCCGCACAGACGCAGGCCGGGGAGACCCAGTACTTC	CAAQTQAGETQYF
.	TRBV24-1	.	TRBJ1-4	TGTGCCACCAGTGATTACGCAGGGGAGAGTGAAAAACTGTTTTTT	CATSDYAGESEKLFF
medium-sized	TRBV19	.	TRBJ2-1	TGTGCCAGTAGTATAGGAGGCAAGTACAATGAGCAGTTCTTC	CASSIGGKYNEQFF
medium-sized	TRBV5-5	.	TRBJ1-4	TGTGCCAGCAGCTTGGGCCATACAGGAGGGATTCAGGAAAAACTGTTTTTT	CASSLGHTGGIQEKLFF
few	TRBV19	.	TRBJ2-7	TGTGCCAGTAGTATCGTTGATTCTTACGAGCAGTACTTC	CASSIVDSYEQYF
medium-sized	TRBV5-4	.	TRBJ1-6	TGTGCCAGCAGCTTTCCCGACAGGAATTCACCCCTCCACTTT	CASSFPDRNSPLHF
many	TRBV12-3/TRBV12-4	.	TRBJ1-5	TGTGCCAGCAGTTTCCGGGGCCCGGAGATCGCACAGCCCCAGCATTTT	CASSFRGPEIAQPQHF
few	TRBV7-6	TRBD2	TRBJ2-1	TGTGCCAGCAGCTTTTCGACTAGCGGGAGAGACGAGCAGTTCTTC	CASSFSTSGRDEQFF
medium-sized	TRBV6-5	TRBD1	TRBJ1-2	TGTGCCAGCAGTCAGGGGGGGGATGGCTACACCTTC	CASSQGGDGYTF
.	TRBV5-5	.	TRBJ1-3	TGTGCCAGCAGCGAGATTACGAGCTCTGGAAACACCATATATTTT	CASSEITSSGNTIYF
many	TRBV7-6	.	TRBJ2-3	TGTGCCAGCAGCTTAGCGGTATCTCCCAACCGGAATACGCAGTATTTT	CASSLAVSPNRNTQYF
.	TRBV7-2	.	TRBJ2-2	TGTGCCAGCAGCTCCAAAAGGCTTACCGGGGAGCTGTTTTTT	CASSSKRLTGELFF
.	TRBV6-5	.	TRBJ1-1	TGTGCCAGCAGCTTCTCCATGAACACTGAAGCTTTCTTT	CASSFSMNTEAFF
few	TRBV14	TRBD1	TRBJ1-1	TGTGCCAGCAGCCAAGCTTTCGGACAGGGGGTGAGGACTGAAGCTTTCTTT	CASSQAFGQGVRTEAFF
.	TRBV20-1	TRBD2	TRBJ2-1	TGCAGTGCTACGACTAGCGGGGGAAGGGATGAGCAGTTCTTC	CSATTSGGRDEQFF
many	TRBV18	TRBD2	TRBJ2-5	TGTGCCAGCTCACCCCCTTGGACTAGCGGGGGCCTCCAAGAGACCCAGTACTTC	CASSPPWTSGGLQETQYF
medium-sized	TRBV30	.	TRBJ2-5	TGTGCCTGGAGTGTGGCAGAGACCCAGTACTTC	CAWSVAETQYF
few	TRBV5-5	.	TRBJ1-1	TGTGCCAGCAGCCATATAAGTGCTGAAGCTTTCTTT	CASSHISAEAFF
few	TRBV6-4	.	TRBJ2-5	TGTGCCAGCAGTTTTCGACCCGATAGGTTAGAGACCCAGTACTTC	CASSFRPDRLETQYF
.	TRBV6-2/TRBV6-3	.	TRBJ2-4	TGTGCCAGCAGTTACGGGGCGAACATTCAGTACTTC	CASSYGANIQYF
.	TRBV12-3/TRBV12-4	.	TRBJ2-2	TGTGCCAGCAGTAAGGGTGCCGGGGAGCTGTTTTTT	CASSKGAGELFF
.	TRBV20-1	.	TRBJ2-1	TGCAGTGCTAGGAGATGGACAGAGCAGTTCTTC	CSARRWTEQFF
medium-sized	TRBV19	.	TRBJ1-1	TGTGCCAGTAGTATTGCAAACACCCTGAACACTGAAGCTTTCTTT	CASSIANTLNTEAFF
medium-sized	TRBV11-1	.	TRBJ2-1	TGTGCCAGCAGCTCCGAACTCCTCAATGAGCAGTTCTTC	CASSSELLNEQFF